The clone carrying this T cell receptor (beta chain) was seen a handful of times. Its antigen is currently unknown. The data belong to a study of T cells after yellow fever vaccination. Overall study results and limits: FACS-sorted repertoires could contain abundant clonotypes contaminating from the bulk population.

The 5'RACE template-switching step produced TCR cDNA and added a universal primer site and UMIs. TCRdb independently ran MiXCR on the 5' RACE reads; one entry per CDR3 protein. The sample shows under 500,000 distinct CDR3 sequences, about 17% of them seen only once. Deletions cut 0 bases from V and 0 bases from J, with 8 bases between. The CDR3 sequence is 15 residues long. The germline V gene has CDR1 SGHVS and CDR2 FQNEAQ. The sequencing used PBMCs, collected before the yellow fever booster vaccination. This chain uses TRBV7-8 with TRBJ1-1, with no clear D. The sequence was obtained from a man between 18 and 35 years old who received the YFV17D yellow fever vaccine. CDR3 protein: CASSLAGPMNTEAFF. DNA of the CDR3: TGTGCCAGCAGCTTAGCCGGACCTATGAACACTGAAGCTTTCTTT.